This is a list of T cell receptor beta chains from one sample in a study of shared clonotypes between healthy human individuals. TCRdb's copy holds only in-frame clones and misses some; the assay was immunoSEQ multiplex PCR. The table shows about 2.2 million clones, with around 93% occurring only once. The sequencing sample was made of naive CD8+ T cells from PBMCs. The receptors were gathered from a man between 18 and 35 years old in good health. Some clones in this sample may be carry-over from other donors' samples. Both conserved end residues are part of each CDR3. Each record gives: J gene, D gene, clone size, V gene, CDR3 protein, CDR3 DNA. D genes are given only for firm matches. Rows may omit the clone size; those that give it use once, few, many or a size class.

TRBJ2-1 | TRBD1 | . | TRBV27 | CASSPRRTGAEFF | TGTGCCAGCAGCCCTAGACGGACAGGGGCTGAGTTCTTC
TRBJ2-7 | . | . | TRBV6-5 | CASSSGHPASYEQYF | TGTGCCAGCAGTTCGGGACACCCCGCTTCCTACGAGCAGTACTTC
TRBJ2-2 | TRBD1 | once | TRBV9 | CASNRQGNTGELFF | TGTGCCAGCAACAGACAGGGGAACACCGGGGAGCTGTTTTTT
TRBJ1-1 | TRBD1 | . | TRBV7-8 | CASSLDLGGPNTEAFF | TGTGCCAGCAGCTTAGACCTAGGGGGCCCGAACACTGAAGCTTTCTTT
TRBJ2-2 | TRBD1 | . | TRBV7-9 | CASSLRGQPNTGELFF | TGTGCCAGCAGCCTGAGGGGACAGCCTAACACCGGGGAGCTGTTTTTT
TRBJ2-3 | . | . | TRBV4-1 | CASSQEQGRGSGQYF | TGCGCCAGCAGCCAGGAGCAGGGTAGGGGTTCGGGGCAGTATTTT
TRBJ2-4 | TRBD2 | . | TRBV27 | CASRGGVIQYF | TGTGCCAGCAGGGGAGGGGTCATTCAGTACTTC
TRBJ2-5 | . | . | TRBV14 | CASSLVAQETQYF | TGTGCCAGCAGCCTGGTGGCCCAAGAGACCCAGTACTTC
TRBJ1-4 | . | . | TRBV28 | CATAQPIRDPNEKLFF | TGTGCCACTGCCCAGCCAATACGGGACCCCAACGAAAAACTGTTTTTT
TRBJ2-7 | . | . | TRBV9 | CASSVGGTDYEQYF | TGTGCCAGCAGCGTAGGCGGGACAGACTACGAGCAGTACTTC
TRBJ1-3 | . | . | TRBV7-6 | CASTSSRGGASGGNTIYF | TGTGCCAGCACCTCCTCGCGCGGTGGAGCTTCGGGGGGAAACACCATATATTTT
TRBJ2-2 | . | . | TRBV30 | CACDKNSVLFF | TGTGCCTGTGACAAAAATAGCGTGCTGTTTTTT
TRBJ1-1 | . | . | TRBV7-3 | CASSLFGGNTEAFF | TGTGCCAGCAGCTTATTTGGGGGAAACACTGAAGCTTTCTTT
TRBJ2-7 | . | once | TRBV28 | CASSLYSINYEQYF | TGTGCCAGCAGTTTATATAGTATAAACTACGAGCAGTACTTC
TRBJ2-7 | TRBD2 | . | TRBV29-1 | CSVIIAGGSYEQYF | TGCAGCGTGATTATAGCGGGAGGCTCCTACGAGCAGTACTTC
TRBJ2-7 | . | . | TRBV27 | CASHNLSPGASLYEQYF | TGTGCCAGCCATAACTTGTCACCCGGGGCCAGCCTCTACGAGCAGTACTTC
TRBJ2-1 | . | . | TRBV5-6 | CASSLGSRTEQFF | TGTGCCAGCAGCTTGGGTTCCCGCACGGAGCAGTTCTTC
TRBJ1-2 | . | . | TRBV21-1 | CASSKGAGLGGHYGYTF | TGTGCCAGCAGCAAAGGAGCAGGGCTCGGAGGACACTATGGCTACACCTTC
TRBJ1-1 | . | . | TRBV6-1 | CASTLTVNTEAFF | TGTGCCAGCACACTAACCGTGAACACTGAAGCTTTCTTT
TRBJ2-7 | . | . | TRBV28 | CASSRLVLSYEQYF | TGTGCCAGCTCCCGACTAGTCCTCTCCTACGAGCAGTACTTC
TRBJ2-3 | . | . | TRBV28 | CASSLGGLGDTQYF | TGTGCCAGCAGTTTAGGGGGGCTGGGAGATACGCAGTATTTT
TRBJ2-3 | TRBD1 | . | TRBV6-6 | CASSYADRAADTQYF | TGTGCCAGCAGTTACGCCGACAGGGCCGCAGATACGCAGTATTTT
TRBJ2-7 | TRBD2 | . | TRBV28 | CASSFHAVGAVGSGTFYEQYF | TGTGCCAGCAGTTTCCATGCGGTAGGCGCGGTCGGCAGCGGGACCTTCTACGAGCAGTACTTC
TRBJ1-6 | . | . | TRBV27 | CASQRLMDYNSPLHF | TGTGCCAGCCAAAGACTGATGGACTATAATTCACCCCTCCACTTT
TRBJ1-1 | . | . | TRBV6-5 | CASSYSAGSSEAFF | TGTGCCAGCAGTTACTCTGCAGGGAGCTCGGAAGCTTTCTTT
TRBJ2-5 | . | few | TRBV18 | CASSPPEYQETQYF | TGTGCCAGCTCACCACCTGAGTACCAAGAGACCCAGTACTTC
TRBJ2-7 | . | . | TRBV4-1 | CASSQGLASSYEQYF | TGCGCCAGCAGCCAAGGGCTCGCTAGCTCCTACGAGCAGTACTTC
TRBJ2-6 | TRBD1 | . | TRBV4-1 | CASHPFPGTGKFSGANVLTF | TGCGCCAGCCATCCGTTTCCAGGGACAGGGAAGTTCTCTGGGGCCAACGTCCTGACTTTC
TRBJ2-1 | . | once | TRBV2 | CASSPGLTMMGNEQFF | TGTGCCAGCAGTCCCGGACTCACCATGATGGGGAATGAGCAGTTCTTC
TRBJ2-7 | . | once | TRBV7-2 | CASSLGSSGGEQYF | TGTGCCAGCAGCTTAGGGAGCTCTGGGGGCGAGCAGTACTTC
TRBJ1-4 | TRBD1 | . | TRBV25-1 | CASSALPLTGSNEKLFF | TGTGCCAGCAGTGCCCTACCACTGACAGGGAGTAATGAAAAACTGTTTTTT
TRBJ2-7 | TRBD2 | . | TRBV7-9 | CASSSSGASPYEQYF | TGTGCCAGCAGCTCTAGCGGGGCGAGTCCCTACGAGCAGTACTTC